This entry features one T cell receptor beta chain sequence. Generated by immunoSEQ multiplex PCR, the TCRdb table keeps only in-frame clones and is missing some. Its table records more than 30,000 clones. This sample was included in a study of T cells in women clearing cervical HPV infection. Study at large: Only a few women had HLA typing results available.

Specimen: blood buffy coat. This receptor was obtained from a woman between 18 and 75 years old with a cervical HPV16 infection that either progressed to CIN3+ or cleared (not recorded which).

The CDR3 loop reads CSAKGTSGATYEQYF. The CDR3 bases that were read are TGCAGTGCTAAAGGGACTAGCGGGGCAACCTACGAG. The chain uses TRBV20-1 and TRBJ2-7; 13 bases align to TRBD2. The CDR3 end is not reached by the read, which stops 3 residues before it; the germline J gene fills it in. V was clipped by 4 bases and J by 2 bases; unmatched bases: 5. This CDR3 spans 15 amino acids. The V gene's germline CDR1 is DFQATT and CDR2 SNEGSKA (reference sequence).